The next 17 T cell receptor beta chains were all read from a single sample in a study of immune heterogeneity within non-small cell lung tumors. The starting template was genomic DNA from bulk tumor, 550 to 700 ng per sample. Several spatially distant biopsies were obtained per primary tumor intraoperatively. Those enrolled were patients newly diagnosed with untreated non-small cell lung cancer and undergoing curative surgery. Multiplex PCR amplified TCR beta CDR3 with 32 V and 13 J primers. TCRdb called the multiplex PCR reads again in MiXCR, with one record for every CDR3 protein. In the table there are approximately 12,000 distinct CDR3 sequences, roughly 22% of which are singletons. Material for sequencing was lung tumor tissue. The receptors were gathered from a man between 60 and 75 years old with non-small cell lung cancer.

This clonotype rates as large. The chain uses TRBV27 and TRBJ1-6, with 8 bases fitting TRBD1. The junction had 11 bases not matched to a gene; V was cut back by 6 bases and J by 13 bases. The CDR3 sequence is 14 residues long. Germline V CDR1 and CDR2: MNHEY, SMNVEV (reference sequence). CDR3 DNA: TGTGCCAGCAGCCCTCCCGGGACAGGCTCTCCCCTCCACTTT. Its translation: CASSPPGTGSPLHF.

Relative to its sample, this clonotype is medium-sized. The chain couples TRBV10-1 to TRBJ2-2; the D is unclear. V gave up 0 bases and J gave up 3 bases, with 11 bases separating them. Germline V gene lookup returns CDR1 WNHNN and CDR2 SYGVQD (reference sequence). The CDR3 covers 16 residues. CDR3 nucleotide sequence: TGCGCCAGCAGTGAGTCGGTACCGCAGGACACCGGGGAGCTGTTTTTT. Encoded protein: CASSESVPQDTGELFF.

The rearrangement joins TRBV7-9 to TRBJ2-7; weak D call: TRBD2 (6 bases). Trimming took 4 bases from V and 3 from J, leaving 19 bases between them. The CDR3 sequence is 16 residues long. The germline V gene has CDR1 SEHNR and CDR2 FQNEAQ (reference sequence). The CDR3 region is CASSSNRGGKDYEQYF. The CDR3, as DNA: TGTGCCAGCAGCTCTAACCGGGGCGGGAAAGACTACGAGCAGTACTTC.

For this clonotype: Just one base apart from a much larger clone, this may be a read error. The V call is TRBV11-2, the J call TRBJ2-7; weak D call: TRBD2 (6 bases). Germline CDR1 reads SGHAT; CDR2 reads FQNNGV. The V end lost 5 bases, the J end lost 5 bases, and 25 bases lay between the germline ends. The CDR3 runs to 17 residues. The CDR3 DNA reads as TGTGCCAGCAGCCCACCCGGGAATAGCGGTTTGTGGAACGAGCAGTACTTC. As protein: CASSPPGNSGLWNEQYF.

Ten or more counts support this clonotype. This sequence joins TRBV11-2 and TRBJ2-7, with D unresolved. From germline, CDR1 is SGHAT and CDR2 FQNNGV. V lost 1 base and J lost 0, with 7 bases in between. This CDR3 region has 14 residues. CDR3 sequence: CASSLARSSYEQYF. For the CDR3, the DNA is TGTGCCAGCAGCTTAGCCCGGAGCTCCTACGAGCAGTACTTC.

This clonotype is labeled medium-sized. The chain uses TRBV28 and TRBJ2-7; 7 positions agree with TRBD2. V shed 6 bases, J shed 7 bases, and the junction held 15 bases outside the gene matches. Germline CDR1 is MDHEN and CDR2 is SYDVKM. This CDR3 is 15 amino acids long. The CDR3 nucleotides read TGTGCCAGCAGGATCACGCTTGGCGGGAGTGGGGAGCAGTACTTC. Residues: CASRITLGGSGEQYF.

The chain has TRBV29-1 and TRBJ2-1, with 10 bases matching TRBD2. There are 14 residues in the CDR3. Germline assignment: CDR1 SQVTM and CDR2 ANQGSEA. The junction had 6 bases not matched to a gene; V was cut back by 5 bases and J by 5 bases. The CDR3 reads CSVSGLAANNEQFF. DNA for the CDR3: TGCAGCGTTTCCGGACTAGCGGCCAACAATGAGCAGTTCTTC.

By share, this clonotype ranks as medium-sized. The chain links TRBV28 to TRBJ2-2; D gene ambiguous. There are 13 residues in the CDR3. Germline values: CDR1 MDHEN, CDR2 SYDVKM. Trimming removed 5 bases at V and 1 base at J, with 5 bases between. The CDR3 DNA sequence: TGTGCCAGCAGTCAACAGAACACCGGGGAGCTGTTTTTT. Translated: CASSQQNTGELFF.

On this clonotype itself: Lacking the conserved final phenylalanine or tryptophan, this CDR3 likely reflects a read error. In DNA, the CDR3 is TGTGCCATCAGTTTACGGGGACAGCCCCAGCATGTT. This translates into CAISLRGQPQHV. V and J are TRBV27 and TRBJ1-5; no clear D gene. The CDR3 totals 12 residues. Germline assignment: CDR1 MNHEY and CDR2 SMNVEV (reference sequence).

A word on this clonotype: This clone may be a read error of a much larger clone one base away. This rearrangement joins TRBV7-9 to TRBJ1-6; D is unresolved. Germline CDR1 is SEHNR and CDR2 is FQNEAQ (reference sequence). This CDR3 is 15 amino acids long. Here the CDR3 reads CVSSFGVSDYSPLHF. The CDR3, as DNA: TGTGTCAGCAGCTTCGGAGTGTCAGACTATTCACCCCTCCACTTT. Full variable domain (remainder filled in from reference TRBV7-9 and TRBJ1-6): DTGVSQNPRHKITKRGQNVTFRCDPISEHNRLYWYRQTLGQGPEFLTYFQNEAQLEKSRLLSDRFSAERPKGSFSTLEIQRTEQGDSAMYLCVSSFGVSDYSPLHFGNGTRLTVT.

On this clonotype: This sequence may be a read error, since a much larger clone differs from it by one base. This chain connects TRBV30 to TRBJ1-1; TRBD1 is a possible D gene (6 bases). This CDR3 region has 14 residues. Looked up from germline, CDR1 is GTSNPN and CDR2 is SVGIG (reference sequence). Between the trimmed V and J ends, which lost 3 bases and 5 bases, there was a span of 16 bases. CDR3: CAWRGGVGTTEAFF. In DNA, the CDR3 is TGTGCCTGGAGAGGGGGGGTTGGTACGACTGAAGCTTTCTTT.

This clonotype rates as medium-sized (0.01 to 0.1%). The chain employs TRBV10-3 and TRBJ1-2; D ambiguous. Germline V lookup: CDR1 ENHRY, CDR2 SYGVKD. The CDR3 has 17 residues. V lost 4 bases, J lost 0 bases, and 18 bases lay in between. Here the CDR3 reads CAISGGRVGLANYGYTF. The DNA of the CDR3 is TGTGCCATCAGTGGAGGGAGGGTTGGTTTGGCTAACTATGGCTACACCTTC.

This clonotype is categorized as medium-sized (0.01 to 0.1%). V and J are TRBV6-1 and TRBJ2-1; tentatively, D is TRBD1 (5 bases). The germline gives CDR1 MNHNS, CDR2 SASEGT. V shed 6 bases and J shed 6 bases, with 18 bases lying between them. CDR3 length equals 15 residues. The CDR3 DNA is TGTGCCAGCAGCGTGGTTTCAAGGGGTTCCAATGAGCAGTTCTTC. Translated: CASSVVSRGSNEQFF.

This clonotype was counted between two and nine times. This sequence joins TRBV3-1 and TRBJ2-2; TRBD2 agrees at 14 bases. In germline, CDR1 is LGHDT, CDR2 YNNKEL (reference sequence). Germline trimming cut 4 bases from V and 4 bases from J; bases unmatched to any gene: 8. The CDR3 spans 18 residues. For the CDR3, the DNA is TGTGCCAGCAGCCGACGACTAGCGGGAGGGCCGGCCACCGGGGAGCTGTTTTTT. It specifies CASSRRLAGGPATGELFF. The full variable domain, rest sourced from reference TRBV3-1 and TRBJ2-2, is DTAVSQTPKYLVTQMGNDKSIKCEQNLGHDTMYWYKQDSKKFLKIMFSYNNKELIINETVPNRFSPKSPDKAHLNLHINSLELGDSAVYFCASSRRLAGGPATGELFFGEGSRLTVL.

By share of the sample, this clonotype is medium-sized. The J gene is TRBJ2-7, the V gene TRBV30; the match to TRBD2 covers 8 bases. The CDR3 has 14 amino acids. Germline lookup yields CDR1 GTSNPN and CDR2 SVGIG (reference sequence). Trimming cost V 2 bases and J 1 base; bases outside gene matches: 4. DNA of the CDR3: TGTGCCTGGAGTACGGGACTAGGATCCTACGAGCAGTACTTC. Protein sequence: CAWSTGLGSYEQYF.

In its sample, this clonotype is medium-sized. This CDR3 reads CASSGTRYEQYF. The CDR3 coding sequence is TGTGCCAGCTCGGGAACCCGATACGAGCAGTACTTC. The rearrangement joins TRBV6-1 to TRBJ2-7; perhaps TRBD2 as D (5 bases). CDR3 length: 12 amino acids. CDR1 is MNHNS and CDR2 is SASEGT in the germline V gene. V shed 8 bases and J shed 4 bases, with 12 bases lying between them.

This clonotype is classed as medium-sized. The chain recombines TRBV11-3 with TRBJ1-1, with D maybe TRBD1 (5 bases). The ends were cut back, 5 bases at V and 1 base at J, with 14 bases in the middle. Germline values: CDR1 SGHNT, CDR2 YENEEA. CDR3 length: 15 residues. The CDR3 here is CASSPPGPWNTEAFF. In DNA, the CDR3 is TGTGCCAGCAGCCCGCCGGGACCGTGGAACACTGAAGCTTTCTTT.